This entry is about one T cell receptor beta chain. Trimming at V came to 4 bases and at J to 7 bases, leaving 5 bases not matched to a gene. Germline values: CDR1 SGHRS, CDR2 YFSETQ. This CDR3 region has 14 residues. These data are taken from a study of technical replicates of blood from several donors. Some clones are missing from TCRdb's copy, which holds only in-frame ones; the method was immunoSEQ multiplex PCR. This table has about 14,000 clones, 84% appearing once. Sequenced material: PBMCs. The origin of this receptor is a human donor in good health. The V gene is TRBV5-1, the J gene TRBJ1-2; 12 nucleotides agree with TRBD1. The CDR3 is CASSQGQGASGYTF. The DNA for the CDR3 is TGCGCCAGCAGCCAGGGACAGGGGGCTTCTGGCTACACCTTC.